The 5 T cell receptor beta chains below all came from one sample that was sequenced in a study of kidney transplant recipient with SARS-CoV-2 infection. Via MiXCR, TCRdb re-called the reads, giving one row per CDR3 protein. The sample carries 200,000 to 250,000 distinct CDR3 sequences, around 28% recorded once. The material sequenced was a blood sample, taken at baseline and between days 110 and 120 from a kidney transplant recipient. The receptors come from a male patient aged 25 to 39 who had COVID-19 and was a kidney transplant recipient. Some T cells may trace back to the graft donor.

About this clonotype: With a much larger clone just one base away, this may be a read error. The chain recombines TRBV3-1 with TRBJ2-3; D uncertain. CDR1 LGHDT and CDR2 YNNKEL come from the germline V gene (reference sequence). This CDR3 contains 17 residues. Written as DNA, the CDR3 is TGTGCCAGCAGCATTGCCAATCCCATTTCAATTCGCACTGAAGTTTTCTTT. Amino acids: CASSIANPISIRTEVFF.

The rearrangement uses TRBV20-1 and TRBJ1-3; no definite D call. The CDR3 has 15 amino acids. V shed 2 bases and J shed 8 bases, with 19 bases lying between them. Germline V CDR1 and CDR2: DFQATT, SNEGSKA (reference sequence). The CDR3 reads CSARPVRGDLDTIYF. The CDR3 nucleotides are TGCAGTGCTAGACCCGTACGGGGAGATCTGGACACCATATATTTT.

This clonotype was observed once. Being one base from a much bigger clone, this may be a read error. The chain couples TRBV19 to TRBJ1-1; 9 bases are shared with TRBD1. The CDR3 is 14 amino acids. With 7 bases clipped from V and 5 bases from J, the junction kept 8 bases outside the gene matches. Looked up from germline, CDR1 is LNHDA and CDR2 is SQIVND (reference sequence). This chain's CDR3 is CASNRKGQGTEAFF. The CDR3 DNA follows: TGTGCCAGTAATAGAAAAGGACAGGGGACTGAAGCTTTCTTT.

This clonotype has a count of ten or more. The chain links TRBV7-6 to TRBJ1-4; 10 nucleotides match TRBD1. The CDR3 totals 16 residues. Germline lookup yields CDR1 SGHVS and CDR2 FNYEAQ. V was clipped by 2 bases and J by 5 bases; unmatched bases: 5. The CDR3 DNA is TGTGCCAGCAGCTTACAGCCGGGACAGGGGAATGAAAAACTGTTTTTT. As protein: CASSLQPGQGNEKLFF. The whole variable domain, filled in from reference TRBV7-6 and TRBJ1-4, reads GAGVSQSPRYKVTKRGQDVALRCDPISGHVSLYWYRQALGQGPEFLTYFNYEAQQDKSGLPNDRFSAERPEGSISTLTIQRTEQRDSAMYRCASSLQPGQGNEKLFFGSGTQLSVL.

This clonotype was seen many times. V is TRBV12-3 or TRBV12-4 and J is TRBJ1-2; D call uncertain. This CDR3 is 17 amino acids long. V dropped 5 bases and J dropped 4 bases, with 23 bases sitting between them. CDR3 coding DNA: TGTGCCAGCAGTGGACTTCACACAGCAGGAAAGACCTATGGCTACACCTTC. Protein sequence: CASSGLHTAGKTYGYTF.